This paragraph covers one T cell receptor (beta chain) sequence. Germline CDR1 reads DFQATT; CDR2 reads SNEGSKA (reference sequence). This CDR3 region has 12 residues. The V and J ends lost 6 bases and 3 bases respectively, with 11 bases between them. These data are taken from a study of blood T cells in healthy people across ages. PCR was performed a second time for about 7 to 12 cycles using a sample-barcoded 5' primer and a J-beta primer mix. TCRdb itself ran the 5' RACE reads through MiXCR, one entry per CDR3 protein. Among about 1.4 million distinct CDR3 sequences, roughly 64% were seen once, and the ten largest hold over 5.5%.

The receptor was derived from a man aged 18 to 30 in good health. The sequenced sample was blood. The V gene is TRBV20-1, the J gene TRBJ1-2, with unresolved D. Here the CDR3 reads CSAEGPDYGYTF. DNA for the CDR3: TGCAGTGCCGAAGGCCCAGACTATGGCTACACCTTC.